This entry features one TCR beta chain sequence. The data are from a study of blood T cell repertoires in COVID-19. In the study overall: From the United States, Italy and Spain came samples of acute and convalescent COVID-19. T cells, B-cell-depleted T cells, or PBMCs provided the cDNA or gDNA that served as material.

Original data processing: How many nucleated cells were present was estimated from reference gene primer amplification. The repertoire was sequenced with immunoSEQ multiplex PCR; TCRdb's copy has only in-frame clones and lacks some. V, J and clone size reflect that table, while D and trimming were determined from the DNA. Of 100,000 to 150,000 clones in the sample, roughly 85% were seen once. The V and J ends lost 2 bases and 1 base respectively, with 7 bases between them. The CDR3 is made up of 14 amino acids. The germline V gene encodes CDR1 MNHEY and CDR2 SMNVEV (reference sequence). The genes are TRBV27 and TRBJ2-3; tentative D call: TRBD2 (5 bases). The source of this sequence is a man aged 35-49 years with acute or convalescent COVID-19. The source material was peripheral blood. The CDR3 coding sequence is TGTGCCAGCAGTTTAGGACTGGGCACAGATACGCAGTATTTT. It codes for CASSLGLGTDTQYF.